This TCR beta chain is from a study of PD-1 blockade in classical Hodgkin lymphoma. Study-level points and caveats: Relative to healthy donors, newly diagnosed patients reportedly had lower baseline TCR diversity, which was reported as lower still in relapsed/refractory patients.

The method was immunoSEQ multiplex PCR; TCRdb's version includes in-frame clones alone and lacks a portion of them. The table lists some 40,000 clones, almost 70% of them singletons. Brentuximab vedotin exposure varied among the patients, all of whom had relapsed after autologous stem cell transplantation. The best responses consisted of complete response, partial response or progressive disease. About this clone itself: The antigen remains unidentified.

J gave up 2 bases and V 6 bases, and 5 bases lay outside the gene matches. Looked up from germline, CDR1 is MNHEY and CDR2 is SVGAGI. The CDR3 sequence is 15 residues long. The sample in question was peripheral blood mononuclear cells (PBMCs), obtained before the second cycle of nivolumab. The chain links TRBV6-5 to TRBJ1-2, with 11 positions matching TRBD1. The TCR sequence derives from a human donor with classical Hodgkin lymphoma. The CDR3 loop is CASRPRDRGNYGYTF. The CDR3 DNA follows: TGTGCCAGCAGGCCCCGGGACAGGGGGAACTATGGCTACACCTTC.